Each of the 17 T cell receptor beta chains below was sequenced from the same sample in a study of naive and memory T cell subsets. The beta constant-region primer was an equimolar mix of two oligonucleotides covering TRBC1 and TRBC2. MiXCR, applied by TCRdb to the UMI-ligation and nested PCR reads, yields one record per CDR3 protein. The sample includes 150,000 or so distinct CDR3 sequences, 15% to 20% of them seen just once. The source material was naive CD4+ T cells from blood. The receptor set was obtained from a human donor in good health.

The table lists this clonotype with a few counts. The V gene is TRBV10-3, the J gene TRBJ2-1; TRBD1 is a possible D gene (6 bases). V was shortened by 4 bases and J by 0 bases, with 10 bases between the two germline ends. There are 15 residues in the CDR3. Germline V CDR1 and CDR2: ENHRY, SYGVKD. The CDR3 bases are TGTGCCATCAGTGCACAGGGTAGCTCCTACAATGAGCAGTTCTTC. Its translation is CAISAQGSSYNEQFF.

This clonotype was seen only a few times. The chain couples TRBV7-2 to TRBJ1-1; D gene ambiguous. V was cut by 2 bases and J by 4 bases, with 17 bases left in between. CDR3 length: 16 amino acids. Germline V lookup: CDR1 SGHTA, CDR2 FQGNSA. Here the CDR3 reads CASSLSRTSIRTEAFF. The CDR3 coding sequence is TGTGCCAGCAGCTTATCAAGGACTTCCATCCGCACTGAAGCTTTCTTT.

This clonotype was detected a few times. This chain joins TRBV20-1 and TRBJ1-3; the match to TRBD1 covers 7 bases. This CDR3 is 17 amino acids long. Germline lookup yields CDR1 DFQATT and CDR2 SNEGSKA (reference sequence). V shed 1 base and J 1 base; nucleotides not matched to a gene: 10. The CDR3 DNA is TGCAGTGCTAGAGTTGACTTGGGACAGAGTTCTGGAAACACCATATATTTT. It codes for CSARVDLGQSSGNTIYF.

The chain is built from TRBV12-3 or TRBV12-4 and TRBJ2-7; no clear D gene. This CDR3 has 14 residues. Trimming removed 5 bases from V and 0 bases from J, with 11 bases in between. The CDR3 DNA is TGTGCCAGCAGTCCAATAGCAGCCTCCTACGAGCAGTACTTC. It translates to CASSPIAASYEQYF.

This clonotype turned up a few times. In DNA, the CDR3 is TGCGCCAGCAGTCGCACGGGGGACGAGGGGACCCAGTACTTC. Amino acid sequence: CASSRTGDEGTQYF. V and J are TRBV23-1 and TRBJ2-5, with TRBD2 as a possible D gene (6 bases). TRBV23-1 belongs to the ORF category, with a function that is uncertain. Trimming took 4 bases from V and 7 from J, leaving 16 bases between them. The CDR3 is 14 residues long.

This clonotype was observed a few times. The J gene is TRBJ2-4, the V gene TRBV20-1; 9 bases match TRBD2. J was trimmed by 0 bases and V by 0 bases; bases with no gene match: 3. The germline CDR1 and CDR2 sequences are DFQATT and SNEGSKA (reference sequence). CDR3 size: 16 residues. CDR3 DNA sequence: TGCAGTGCTAGAGAGACTAGCGGAGTAGCCAAAAACATTCAGTACTTC. It is translated as CSARETSGVAKNIQYF.

The genes are TRBV2 and TRBJ1-5, with D possibly matching TRBD1 (6 bases). Germline V gene sequence: CDR1 SNHLY, CDR2 FYNNEI. The CDR3 covers 16 residues. Trimming stripped 2 bases from V and 4 bases from J, with 15 bases between. The CDR3 region has the DNA TGTGCCAGCAGTGAAAGTTGGGGGGGGCCGAATCAGCCCCAGCATTTT. The encoded protein is CASSESWGGPNQPQHF.

The genes are TRBV11-3 and TRBJ2-5; possible D gene TRBD2, 5 bases. The V end was cut by 5 bases, the J end by 1 base, with 20 bases between. Germline CDR1 reads SGHNT; CDR2 reads YENEEA. This CDR3 comprises 17 residues. The CDR3 DNA reads TGTGCCAGCAGCACGAGTTTTGCGGACCGGGGCCAAGAGACCCAGTACTTC. Amino acid sequence: CASSTSFADRGQETQYF.

This sequence joins TRBV2 and TRBJ2-2; D possibly corresponds to TRBD1 (6 bases). V lost 5 bases and J lost 1, with 11 bases in between. Per germline, CDR1 SNHLY and CDR2 FYNNEI. The CDR3 has 15 amino acids. CDR3 loop: CASSLGHMNTGELFF. The CDR3 DNA reads as TGTGCCAGCAGTTTGGGACATATGAACACCGGGGAGCTGTTTTTT.

In its sample, this clonotype was seen many times. This chain uses TRBV9 with TRBJ2-2, with D possibly being TRBD1 or TRBD2 (5 bases each). The CDR3 has 15 amino acids. Germline V lookup: CDR1 SGDLS, CDR2 YYNGEE. V lost 0 bases and J lost 5, with 11 bases in between. The CDR3 spells CASSVDGALTGELFF. In DNA, the CDR3 is TGTGCCAGCAGCGTAGACGGGGCTCTAACCGGGGAGCTGTTTTTT.

This clonotype was found many times. The V call is TRBV7-6, the J call TRBJ2-3; 8 positions agree with TRBD1. CDR1 is SGHVS and CDR2 is FNYEAQ in the germline V gene. V shed 1 base and J 4 bases; nucleotides not matched to a gene: 7. The CDR3 totals 16 residues. CDR3 loop: CASSLVAGGIADTQYF. The CDR3 region has the DNA TGTGCCAGCAGCTTAGTCGCAGGGGGCATTGCAGATACGCAGTATTTT.

This clonotype was seen more than once but under ten times. This chain links TRBV7-2 with TRBJ2-5; D is unresolved. This CDR3 spans 15 amino acids. Germline CDR1 is SGHTA and CDR2 is FQGNSA. Trimming took 4 bases from V and 4 from J, leaving 16 bases between them. CDR3 protein: CASSSSRVGRETQYF. DNA for the CDR3: TGTGCCAGCAGCTCTAGTAGGGTCGGCAGAGAGACCCAGTACTTC.

The chain recombines TRBV20-1 with TRBJ2-1, with 11 bases fitting TRBD2. The J segment lost 5 bases and the V segment lost 3 bases, leaving 12 bases of the junction unmatched. Germline V lookup: CDR1 DFQATT, CDR2 SNEGSKA (reference sequence). CDR3 length: 17 residues. As DNA, the CDR3 is TGCAGTGCTAGCCGGGTCATTTCGACTAGCGGGGACAATGAGCAGTTCTTC. Its translation is CSASRVISTSGDNEQFF.

The table lists this clonotype with a few counts. The chain links TRBV21-1 to TRBJ2-1; TRBD2, as called in the table, went unchecked against the DNA. TRBV21-1 counts as a pseudogene. This CDR3 has 19 residues. The CDR3 DNA sequence: TGTGCCAGCAGCTGCCAAGGGGCTAGCGGGAGGGCTTCCTACAATGAGCAGTTCTTC. It specifies CASSCQGASGRASYNEQFF.

This clonotype has just a few counts. DNA of the CDR3: TGCGCCAGCAGCTTGGGGCAGGGGAGCGGCTACACCTTC. Translation: CASSLGQGSGYTF. This rearrangement joins TRBV5-1 to TRBJ1-2; D possibly corresponds to TRBD1 (6 bases). Trimming cost V 0 bases and J 8 bases, with 11 bases left between them. In germline, CDR1 is SGHRS, CDR2 YFSETQ. The CDR3 covers 13 residues. Using reference TRBV5-1 and TRBJ1-2 for the parts outside the CDR3, the full variable domain is KAGVTQTPRYLIKTRGQQVTLSCSPISGHRSVSWYQQTPGQGLQFLFEYFSETQRNKGNFPGRFSGRQFSNSRSEMNVSTLELGDSALYLCASSLGQGSGYTFGSGTRLTVV.

The chain recombines TRBV6-5 with TRBJ2-1; the match to TRBD2 covers 12 bases. CDR1 and CDR2 (germline): MNHEY, SVGAGI. The V and J ends lost 6 bases and 0 bases, in that order; junction bases with no gene match: 12. This CDR3 contains 19 residues. Here the CDR3 reads CASRTGLAGSRSSYNEQFF. The CDR3 nucleotides are TGTGCCAGCAGGACGGGACTAGCGGGTTCTAGGAGCTCCTACAATGAGCAGTTCTTC.

The chain uses TRBV2 and TRBJ2-2; D may be TRBD2 (6 bases). This CDR3 is built from 15 residues. The V end lost 7 bases, the J end lost 0 bases, and 12 bases lay between the germline ends. CDR1 is SNHLY, CDR2 FYNNEI, per germline. This CDR3 is CASNGLTANTGELFF. The CDR3 nucleotides read TGTGCCAGCAATGGACTAACCGCGAACACCGGGGAGCTGTTTTTT.